Included here is one TCR beta chain sequence, with context. Antigen specificity is unknown. Profiling relied on immunoSEQ multiplex PCR, and the TCRdb table lists in-frame clones only, not all of them. Among about 64,000 clones listed, 95% were seen once. This entry belongs to a study of cytomegalovirus exposure and HLA in healthy donors. Study findings and constraints: The tendency of first-cohort TCR clusters to co-occur in the 120 validation repertoires was identified by a subsequent analysis. The study listed roughly 160 cytomegalovirus-associated TCR beta chains. A few chains tied to CMV proved CMV antigen-specific in vitro.

This sequence was found in a woman aged 18 to 35 in good health and CMV-seropositive. Input material: PBMCs.

The CDR3 sequence is CASSPFSAKLGEQFF. The DNA for the CDR3 is TGTGCCAGCAGTCCCTTTAGCGCGAAGTTAGGTGAGCAGTTCTTC. The chain employs TRBV5-4 and TRBJ2-1; possible D gene TRBD2, 5 bases. With 5 bases removed from V and 9 bases from J, the gap between germline ends came to 21 bases. The CDR3 is 15 amino acids. CDR1 is SGHNT, CDR2 YYREEE, per germline (reference sequence). The full variable domain, with the rest looked up from reference TRBV5-4 and TRBJ2-1, is ETGVTQSPTHLIKTRGQQVTLRCSSQSGHNTVSWYQQALGQGPQFIFQYYREEENGRGNFPPRFSGLQFPNYSSELNVNALELDDSALYLCASSPFSAKLGEQFFGPGTRLTVL.